A single sample gave rise to the 18 T cell receptor beta chains below, sequenced in a study of T-cell reconstitution after alpha-beta-depleted transplantation in children. Unique molecular identifiers were built into the TCRbeta library. TCRdb reprocessed the PCR reads via MiXCR and lists one record per CDR3 protein. This sample has 380,000 or so distinct CDR3 sequences, with 13% found just once. Specimen: PBMCs, collected from the stem cell graft. The receptors were sampled from a human donor who donated a stem cell graft to a child with Fanconi anemia.

The genes are TRBV19 and TRBJ2-2; no firm D call. The CDR3 has 14 amino acids. The ends were cut back, 6 bases at V and 4 bases at J, with 12 bases in the middle. The germline V gene encodes CDR1 LNHDA and CDR2 SQIVND (reference sequence). The chain's CDR3 is CASSHSLFTGELFF. Here the CDR3 DNA reads TGTGCCAGTAGCCACAGCCTTTTCACCGGGGAGCTGTTTTTT. The entire variable domain, with the rest obtained from reference TRBV19 and TRBJ2-2, is as follows: DGGITQSPKYLFRKEGQNVTLSCEQNLNHDAMYWYRQDPGQGLRLIYYSQIVNDFQKGDIAEGYSVSREKKESFPLTVTSAQKNPTAFYLCASSHSLFTGELFFGEGSRLTVL.

This clonotype was found many times. The rearrangement links TRBV7-2 to TRBJ2-7; D remains unclear. Germline assignment: CDR1 SGHTA and CDR2 FQGNSA. This CDR3 region has 14 residues. Trimming pared 2 bases from V and 0 bases from J, leaving 8 bases between. The CDR3 region is CASSLMGASYEQYV. The CDR3 nucleotides read TGTGCCAGCAGCTTAATGGGTGCCTCCTACGAGCAGTACGTC.

The chain has TRBV6-2 or TRBV6-3 and TRBJ2-2; maybe TRBD1 (5 bases). The V gene lost 8 bases and the J gene lost 5 bases, with 15 bases spanning the gap. CDR3 size: 14 residues. Per the germline V gene, CDR1 is MNHEY and CDR2 is SVGEGT. CDR3 protein: CASRRTFETGELFF. As DNA, the CDR3 is TGTGCCAGCCGACGGACATTTGAGACCGGGGAGCTGTTTTTT.

This clonotype was found many times. The V call is TRBV5-6, the J call TRBJ2-1; no clear D gene. The ends were cut back, 4 bases at V and 1 base at J, with 12 bases in the middle. Germline-derived CDR1 and CDR2 are SGHDT and YYEEEE. The CDR3 consists of 15 residues. Here the CDR3 reads CASSGLLDSYNEQFF. Written as DNA, the CDR3 is TGTGCCAGCAGCGGGTTGTTAGATTCCTACAATGAGCAGTTCTTC.

This clonotype was recorded many times. The rearrangement joins TRBV29-1 to TRBJ1-5; D might be TRBD1 (5 bases). The CDR3 length is 12 residues. V dropped 4 bases and J dropped 3 bases, with 7 bases sitting between them. Germline CDR1 and CDR2: SQVTM and ANQGSEA. CDR3 DNA sequence: TGCAGCGTTGGACAGTTCAATCAGCCCCAGCATTTT. Protein: CSVGQFNQPQHF.

This clonotype was found a few times. The chain is built from TRBV5-1 and TRBJ1-1; D is perhaps TRBD1 (5 bases). Trimming stripped 4 bases from V and 7 bases from J, with 20 bases between. The germline CDR1 and CDR2 sequences are SGHRS and YFSETQ. CDR3 size: 15 residues. CDR3 amino acids: CASSPTPGHQGEAFF. For the CDR3, the DNA is TGCGCCAGCAGCCCCACGCCAGGGCATCAAGGTGAAGCTTTCTTT.

The V gene is TRBV6-1, the J gene TRBJ1-1; D is possibly TRBD1 (6 bases). Germline assignment: CDR1 MNHNS and CDR2 SASEGT. The CDR3 covers 15 residues. V was cut by 5 bases and J by 4 bases, with 17 bases left in between. The chain's CDR3 is CASSREGGRVTEAFF. CDR3 coding DNA: TGTGCCAGCAGTAGGGAGGGGGGCCGAGTCACTGAAGCTTTCTTT.

The chain combines TRBV9 with TRBJ2-3; 8 bases fit TRBD1. The CDR3 is 15 amino acids. J was trimmed by 1 base and V by 4 bases; bases with no gene match: 5. Germline V gene data show CDR1 as SGDLS and CDR2 as YYNGEE. The chain's CDR3 is CASSPGGEGTDTQYF. CDR3 coding DNA: TGTGCCAGCAGCCCAGGGGGCGAGGGCACAGATACGCAGTATTTT.

This rearrangement joins TRBV4-2 to TRBJ2-1; 11 nucleotides line up with TRBD2. The CDR3 runs to 15 residues. Germline V gene data show CDR1 as LGHNA and CDR2 as YNFKEQ. After removal of 4 bases from V and 5 bases from J, the junction contained 4 bases not matched to a gene. The DNA for the CDR3 is TGTGCCAGCAGCCGGAGACTAGCGGGGAACAATGAGCAGTTCTTC. Its protein product is CASSRRLAGNNEQFF.

This clonotype was seen only a few times. This chain links TRBV5-6 with TRBJ2-2; D ambiguous. The CDR3 is 14 amino acids. Germline V gene sequence: CDR1 SGHDT, CDR2 YYEEEE. Trimming pared 4 bases from V and 6 bases from J, leaving 13 bases between. The chain's CDR3 is CASSLSPTPGELFF. The CDR3 bases are TGTGCCAGCAGCCTCAGTCCGACACCCGGGGAGCTGTTTTTT.

This chain connects TRBV12-5 to TRBJ2-1; 9 bases agree with TRBD1. The CDR3 spans 15 residues. Germline-derived CDR1 and CDR2 are LGHNT and FRNRAP. The V gene end was trimmed by 2 bases and the J gene end by 5 bases; junction bases not matched to a gene: 4. The CDR3 region has the DNA TGTGCTAGTGGTTTGTCCCGACAGGGGGACAATGAGCAGTTCTTC. Protein sequence: CASGLSRQGDNEQFF.

This chain links TRBV15 with TRBJ2-3; TRBD2 might be the D (5 bases). Germline assignment: CDR1 LNHNV and CDR2 YYDKDF (reference sequence). The CDR3 is 15 amino acids. The V end lost 1 base, the J end lost 0 bases, and 8 bases lay between the germline ends. CDR3 protein: CATSRGAESTDTQYF. CDR3 sequence (DNA): TGTGCCACCAGCAGAGGAGCGGAGAGCACAGATACGCAGTATTTT.

This chain links TRBV30 with TRBJ1-5; 9 bases are shared with TRBD1. Unmatched junction bases numbered 2, after V lost 5 bases and J lost 6 bases. Germline V gene data show CDR1 as GTSNPN and CDR2 as SVGIG (reference sequence). The CDR3 has 12 residues. The CDR3 DNA sequence: TGTGCCTGGGGACAGGGGCTTCAGCCCCAGCATTTT. Protein product: CAWGQGLQPQHF.

V and J are TRBV5-6 and TRBJ2-3, with D possibly matching TRBD2 (6 bases). Trimming shortened V by 4 bases and J by 3 bases, and 15 bases separated the two germline ends. CDR3 size: 15 residues. CDR1 and CDR2 (germline): SGHDT, YYEEEE. This CDR3 reads CASSQDYSLTDTQYF. DNA for the CDR3: TGTGCCAGCAGCCAGGACTATTCGTTGACAGATACGCAGTATTTT.

This clonotype occurred many times. V gene TRBV30 combines with J gene TRBJ2-7, with D hard to call. This CDR3 is 13 amino acids long. V dropped 0 bases and J dropped 5 bases, with 11 bases sitting between them. The germline V gene encodes CDR1 GTSNPN and CDR2 SVGIG (reference sequence). CDR3 in DNA: TGTGCCTGGAGTGTATCTGTGTCTAACGAGCAGTACTTC. Its translation is CAWSVSVSNEQYF.

Written as DNA, the CDR3 is TGCAGTGCTAGGAGGGGATTCAGCACAGATACGCAGTATTTT. Residues: CSARRGFSTDTQYF. The chain is built from TRBV20-1 and TRBJ2-3; D could derive from TRBD1 or TRBD2 (5 bases each). Germline V gives CDR1 DFQATT, CDR2 SNEGSKA (reference sequence). Between the trimmed V and J ends, which lost 3 bases and 0 bases, there was a span of 10 bases. This CDR3 region has 14 residues.

This clonotype came up many times. V gene TRBV10-3 combines with J gene TRBJ2-2; 7 nucleotides match TRBD1. The CDR3 is 15 amino acids. CDR1 is ENHRY, CDR2 SYGVKD, per germline. Unmatched junction bases numbered 2, after V lost 4 bases and J lost 0 bases. CDR3 DNA: TGTGCCATCAGTGGTGGACAGGCGAACACCGGGGAGCTGTTTTTT. Translation gives CAISGGQANTGELFF.

In its sample, this clonotype was seen many times. This sequence joins TRBV6-5 and TRBJ1-5; no definite D call. V lost 2 bases to trimming and J lost 0 bases, with 11 bases between them. The CDR3 contains 16 residues. CDR1 is MNHEY, CDR2 SVGAGI, per germline. The CDR3 DNA reads TGTGCCAGCAGTTACGATAGAGCAAATAGCAATCAGCCCCAGCATTTT. It codes for CASSYDRANSNQPQHF.